This TCR beta chain was captured in a study of T cells after yellow fever vaccination. V dropped 3 bases and J dropped 5; count of bases not matched to a gene: 11. In germline, CDR1 is LNHNV, CDR2 YYDKDF (reference sequence). The CDR3 length is 16 residues. This clonotype occurred many times. In TCRdb, the 5' RACE reads were re-called with MiXCR into one record per CDR3 protein. The data hold some 100,000 distinct CDR3 sequences, with more than 5.5% observed a single time. The sequence derives from a man younger than 30 who received the YFV17D yellow fever vaccine. The sample in question was CD4+ T cells sorted from PBMCs, obtained 35 to 50 days after the first yellow fever vaccination. The chain links TRBV15 to TRBJ2-5; TRBD2 matches 8 bases. The DNA for the CDR3 is TGTGCCACCAGCAGGGACGGGACTAGTCAGGGGGAGACCCAGTACTTC. Translation: CATSRDGTSQGETQYF.